This paragraph covers one TCR beta chain sequence. Original processing methods: Using reference gene primer amplification, nucleated cell counts were estimated. Profiled with immunoSEQ multiplex PCR; TCRdb holds only in-frame clones, not every one. D and trimming were read from the DNA, whereas the V and J calls and clone size are those reported in that table. The table includes some 350,000 clones, roughly 89% detected once. This sample stems from a study of blood T cell repertoires in COVID-19. Looking at the study overall: COVID-19 samples, acute and convalescent, were from the United States, Italy and Spain.

The CDR3 runs 16 residues. CDR1 and CDR2 (germline): SGHDT, YYEEEE. Between the trimmed V and J ends, which lost 5 bases and 3 bases, there was a span of 18 bases. V gene TRBV5-6 combines with J gene TRBJ1-5; D is unresolved. Sequenced input: peripheral blood. The receptor was isolated from a woman aged 18-29 years who had recovered from COVID-19. The CDR3, as DNA: TGTGCCAGCAGTTCTATGGAGAGGGTAAACAATCAGCCCCAGCATTTT. Its translation: CASSSMERVNNQPQHF.